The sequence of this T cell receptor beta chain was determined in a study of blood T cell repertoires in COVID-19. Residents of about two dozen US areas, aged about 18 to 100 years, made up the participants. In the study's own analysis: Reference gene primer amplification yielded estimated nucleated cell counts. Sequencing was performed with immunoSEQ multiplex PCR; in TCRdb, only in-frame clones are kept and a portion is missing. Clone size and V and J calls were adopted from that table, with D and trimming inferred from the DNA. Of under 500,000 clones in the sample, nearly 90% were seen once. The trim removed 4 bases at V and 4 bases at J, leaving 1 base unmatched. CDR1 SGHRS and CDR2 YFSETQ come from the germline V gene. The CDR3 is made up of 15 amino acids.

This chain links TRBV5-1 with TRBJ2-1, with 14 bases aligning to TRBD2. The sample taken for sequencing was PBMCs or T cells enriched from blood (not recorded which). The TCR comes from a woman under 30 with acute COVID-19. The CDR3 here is CASSGLAGGYNEQFF. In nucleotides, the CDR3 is TGCGCCAGCAGCGGACTAGCGGGAGGTTACAATGAGCAGTTCTTC.